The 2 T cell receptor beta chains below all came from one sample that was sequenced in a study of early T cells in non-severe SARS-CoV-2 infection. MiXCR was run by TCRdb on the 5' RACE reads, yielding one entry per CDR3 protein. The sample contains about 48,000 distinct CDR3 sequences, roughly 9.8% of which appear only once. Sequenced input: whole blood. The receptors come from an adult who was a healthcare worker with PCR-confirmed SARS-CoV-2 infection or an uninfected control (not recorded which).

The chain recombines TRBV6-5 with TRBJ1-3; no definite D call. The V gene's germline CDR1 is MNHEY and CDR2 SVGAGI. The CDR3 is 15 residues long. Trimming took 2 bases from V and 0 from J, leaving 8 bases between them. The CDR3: CASSYGQDSGNTIYF. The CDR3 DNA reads TGTGCCAGCAGTTACGGGCAGGACTCTGGAAACACCATATATTTT.

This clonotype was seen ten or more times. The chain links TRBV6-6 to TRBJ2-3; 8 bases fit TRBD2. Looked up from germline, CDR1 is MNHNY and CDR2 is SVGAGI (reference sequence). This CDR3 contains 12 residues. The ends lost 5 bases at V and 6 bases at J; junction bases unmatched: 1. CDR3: CASSGTRDTQYF. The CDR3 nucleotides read TGTGCCAGCAGTGGGACTAGGGATACGCAGTATTTT.